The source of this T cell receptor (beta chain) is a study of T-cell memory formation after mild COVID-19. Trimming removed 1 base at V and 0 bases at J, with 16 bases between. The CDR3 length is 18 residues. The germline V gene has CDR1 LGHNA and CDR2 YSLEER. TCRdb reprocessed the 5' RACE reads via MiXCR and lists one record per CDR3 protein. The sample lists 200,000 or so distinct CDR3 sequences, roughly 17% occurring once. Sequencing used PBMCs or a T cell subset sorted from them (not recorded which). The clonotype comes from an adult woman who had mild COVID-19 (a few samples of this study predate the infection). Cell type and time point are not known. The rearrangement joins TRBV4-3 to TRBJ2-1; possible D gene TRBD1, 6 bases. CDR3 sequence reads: CASSQGTAAFDSYNEQFF. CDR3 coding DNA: TGCGCCAGCAGCCAAGGGACAGCGGCCTTCGACTCCTACAATGAGCAGTTCTTC.